Presented here are 20 T cell receptor beta chains from one specimen sequenced in a study of OX40 agonist ivuxolimab in advanced cancers. Profiled with immunoSEQ multiplex PCR; TCRdb holds only in-frame clones, not every one. In the table there are tens of thousands of clones, roughly 80% of which are singletons. The sequenced sample was CD4+ or CD8+ T cells sorted from blood, obtained in a trial of the OX40 agonist ivuxolimab. These receptors all come from an adult with an advanced solid tumor such as melanoma, head and neck, liver or kidney cancer.

This clone was seen more than once but under ten times. The rearrangement links TRBV10-3 to TRBJ1-1; 9 bases align to TRBD1. CDR1 and CDR2 (germline): ENHRY, SYGVKD. V shed 4 bases and J 2 bases; nucleotides not matched to a gene: 2. The CDR3 sequence is 14 residues long. CDR3 bases: TGTGCCATCAGTGCGGGACAGGGAAACACTGAAGCTTTCTTT. Translating it yields CAISAGQGNTEAFF.

This chain connects TRBV2 to TRBJ2-7; no firm D call. Germline loops: CDR1 SNHLY, CDR2 FYNNEI. Trimming stripped 7 bases from V and 7 bases from J, with 11 bases between. The length of the CDR3 is 11 residues. The CDR3 nucleotides are TGTGCCAGCAAACGGCTAGATGAGCAGTACTTC. It encodes CASKRLDEQYF. The entire variable domain, with the rest obtained from reference TRBV2 and TRBJ2-7, is as follows: EPEVTQTPSHQVTQMGQEVILRCVPISNHLYFYWYRQILGQKVEFLVSFYNNEISEKSEIFDDQFSVERPDGSNFTLKIRSTKLEDSAMYFCASKRLDEQYFGPGTRLTVT.

Regarding this clone: Different DNA sequences within this sample yield the same CDR3. The chain couples TRBV5-1 to TRBJ1-3; possible D gene TRBD1, 5 bases. Trimming stripped 0 bases from V and 0 bases from J, with 7 bases between. CDR3 length equals 15 residues. The V gene's germline CDR1 is SGHRS and CDR2 YFSETQ. The CDR3 region has the DNA TGCGCCAGCAGCTTGGGGGGCGTCTCTGGAAACACCATATATTTT. This translates into CASSLGGVSGNTIYF.

CDR3 DNA: TGCGCCAGCAGCCACCAAGCTAGCGAATCTGGAGAGACCCAGTACTTC. Protein: CASSHQASESGETQYF. This rearrangement joins TRBV4-3 to TRBJ2-5, with a weak D call TRBD2 (6 bases). In germline, CDR1 is LGHNA, CDR2 YSLEER. The CDR3 sequence is 16 residues long. Between the trimmed V and J ends, which lost 3 bases and 4 bases, there was a span of 18 bases.

V is TRBV25-1 and J is TRBJ2-1; D may match TRBD1 or TRBD2 (5 bases each). Trimming shortened V by 2 bases and J by 8 bases, and 16 bases separated the two germline ends. CDR1 is MGHDK and CDR2 is SYGVNS in the germline V gene. CDR3 length: 15 residues. The CDR3 coding sequence is TGTGCCAGCAGTGAAACCCCTGAGAGGGGACATGAGCAGTTCTTC. The encoded protein is CASSETPERGHEQFF.

The chain has TRBV7-8 and TRBJ1-2; 7 bases are shared with TRBD1. The V and J ends lost 3 bases and 4 bases, in that order; junction bases with no gene match: 5. Germline V CDR1 and CDR2: SGHVS, FQNEAQ. CDR3 length: 14 amino acids. In DNA, the CDR3 is TGTGCCAGCAGCTTGGACAGGCCTTTCTATGGCTACACCTTC. Translated: CASSLDRPFYGYTF.

The rearrangement joins TRBV19 to TRBJ2-5; 8 nucleotides line up with TRBD2. Germline CDR1 is LNHDA and CDR2 is SQIVND (reference sequence). Losses at the gene ends were 3 bases for V and 4 bases for J; bases not matched to a gene: 4. The CDR3 has 14 amino acids. The CDR3 sequence: CASSMTGGVETQYF. The CDR3 coding sequence is TGTGCCAGTAGTATGACGGGGGGGGTAGAGACCCAGTACTTC.

The CDR3 region has the DNA TGTGCCAGCAGCTTAGTGGAGCATGGTGGGGAACCATTCAATCAGCCCCAGCATTTT. Its protein is CASSLVEHGGEPFNQPQHF. The chain combines TRBV7-8 with TRBJ1-5; D remains unclear. The CDR3 is made up of 19 amino acids. The V end lost 1 base, the J end lost 3 bases, and 22 bases lay between the germline ends. CDR1 is SGHVS, CDR2 FQNEAQ, per germline.

This rearrangement joins TRBV2 to TRBJ1-2; D unresolved. In germline, CDR1 is SNHLY, CDR2 FYNNEI. There are 12 residues in the CDR3. Trimming shortened V by 4 bases and J by 7 bases, and 10 bases separated the two germline ends. The CDR3 reads CASSVDIFGYTF. The DNA of the CDR3 is TGTGCCAGCAGTGTTGACATTTTTGGCTACACCTTC.

V gene TRBV11-1 combines with J gene TRBJ1-1; 9 bases agree with TRBD1. The CDR3 contains 16 residues. V dropped 2 bases and J dropped 10; count of bases not matched to a gene: 14. Germline V CDR1 and CDR2: SGHAT, FQDESV (reference sequence). Here the CDR3 reads CASSLIVEQGASAAFF. As DNA, the CDR3 is TGTGCCAGCAGCTTAATAGTCGAACAGGGGGCATCGGCAGCTTTCTTT.

The chain employs TRBV6-1 and TRBJ1-1; D is undetermined. V dropped 2 bases and J dropped 1 base, with 8 bases sitting between them. The CDR3 contains 14 residues. Germline V gene lookup returns CDR1 MNHNS and CDR2 SASEGT. For the CDR3, the DNA is TGTGCCAGCAGTGAAAAGGGCCCGAACACTGAAGCTTTCTTT. Amino acids: CASSEKGPNTEAFF.

This chain joins TRBV5-1 and TRBJ2-7; a possible D gene is TRBD1 (5 bases). V shed 0 bases and J shed 7 bases, with 14 bases lying between them. Germline lookup yields CDR1 SGHRS and CDR2 YFSETQ. The CDR3 covers 14 residues. The CDR3 sequence: CASSLVQGVREQYF. CDR3 in DNA: TGCGCCAGCAGCTTGGTTCAGGGTGTGAGGGAGCAGTACTTC. Based on the CDR3 plus reference TRBV5-1 and TRBJ2-7, the full variable domain is KAGVTQTPRYLIKTRGQQVTLSCSPISGHRSVSWYQQTPGQGLQFLFEYFSETQRNKGNFPGRFSGRQFSNSRSEMNVSTLELGDSALYLCASSLVQGVREQYFGPGTRLTVT.

This clone appeared a few times. This chain joins TRBV7-2 and TRBJ1-3; D perhaps matches TRBD1 (5 bases). The CDR3 has 14 residues. The germline CDR1 and CDR2 sequences are SGHTA and FQGNSA. The ends were cut back, 3 bases at V and 4 bases at J, with 10 bases in the middle. CDR3 amino acids: CASSFSRVGNTIYF. CDR3 DNA sequence: TGTGCCAGCAGCTTTAGCAGGGTCGGAAACACCATATATTTT. The variable domain in full, with the rest retrieved from reference TRBV7-2 and TRBJ1-3, is GAGVSQSPSNKVTEKGKDVELRCDPISGHTALYWYRQSLGQGLEFLIYFQGNSAPDKSGLPSDRFSAERTGGSVSTLTIQRTQQEDSAVYLCASSFSRVGNTIYFGEGSWLTVV.

Comment on this clone: This specimen includes other DNA sequences encoding the same CDR3. V is TRBV28 and J is TRBJ1-4, with 11 bases identical to TRBD1. V trimming: 4 bases; J trimming: 7 bases; junction bases outside the gene matches: 5. CDR3 size: 15 residues. Germline CDR1 MDHEN, CDR2 SYDVKM. CDR3 DNA sequence: TGTGCCAGCAGTTCCGGACAGGGGGCAGGTGAAAAACTGTTTTTT. Translated: CASSSGQGAGEKLFF.

This chain uses TRBV11-2 with TRBJ1-2; weak D call: TRBD1 (6 bases). Germline loops: CDR1 SGHAT, CDR2 FQNNGV. The CDR3 consists of 16 residues. The V end was cut by 0 bases, the J end by 5 bases, with 16 bases between. The CDR3 nucleotides read TGTGCCAGCAGCTTAGACGCAGGGGATGCCCCTTATGGCTACACCTTC. It translates to CASSLDAGDAPYGYTF.

The gene calls are TRBV30 and TRBJ2-1; possibly TRBD1 for D (6 bases). The V gene lost 4 bases and the J gene lost 10 bases, with 17 bases spanning the gap. The germline gives CDR1 GTSNPN, CDR2 SVGIG (reference sequence). The CDR3 is 13 amino acids. The DNA of the CDR3 is TGTGCCTGGAATAGGGACACAGGAAGCGAGCAGTTCTTC. Translated, it gives CAWNRDTGSEQFF.

This chain joins TRBV7-8 and TRBJ1-1; TRBD1 matches at 7 bases. With V trimmed by 4 bases and J by 6 bases, 8 bases remained unmatched. Germline lookup yields CDR1 SGHVS and CDR2 FQNEAQ. The CDR3 runs 14 residues. CDR3 protein: CASSSKTGWAEAFF. CDR3 nucleotide sequence: TGTGCCAGCAGCTCTAAGACAGGGTGGGCTGAAGCTTTCTTT.

This sequence joins TRBV30 and TRBJ2-3, with TRBD2 matching over 7 bases. This CDR3 has 14 residues. V shed 2 bases and J 4 bases; nucleotides not matched to a gene: 6. Germline CDR1 is GTSNPN and CDR2 is SVGIG (reference sequence). Here the CDR3 reads CAWSREGGADTQYF. The CDR3 DNA sequence: TGTGCCTGGAGTAGGGAGGGTGGCGCAGATACGCAGTATTTT.

The chain recombines TRBV6-5 with TRBJ1-2; D may be TRBD1 (6 bases). Trimming stripped 7 bases from V and 3 bases from J, with 18 bases between. Germline-derived CDR1 and CDR2 are MNHEY and SVGAGI. This CDR3 region has 15 residues. This chain's CDR3 is CASTRDTSSDYGYTF. CDR3 bases: TGTGCCAGCACCCGGGACACCTCCTCCGACTATGGCTACACCTTC.

The rearrangement joins TRBV18 to TRBJ2-3; 7 positions match TRBD1. The CDR3 runs 14 residues. Germline lookup yields CDR1 KGHSH and CDR2 LQKENI. The J segment lost 2 bases and the V segment lost 2 bases, leaving 1 base of the junction unmatched. The chain's CDR3 is CASSPGTVTDTQYF. CDR3 sequence (DNA): TGTGCCAGCTCACCAGGGACAGTCACAGATACGCAGTATTTT.